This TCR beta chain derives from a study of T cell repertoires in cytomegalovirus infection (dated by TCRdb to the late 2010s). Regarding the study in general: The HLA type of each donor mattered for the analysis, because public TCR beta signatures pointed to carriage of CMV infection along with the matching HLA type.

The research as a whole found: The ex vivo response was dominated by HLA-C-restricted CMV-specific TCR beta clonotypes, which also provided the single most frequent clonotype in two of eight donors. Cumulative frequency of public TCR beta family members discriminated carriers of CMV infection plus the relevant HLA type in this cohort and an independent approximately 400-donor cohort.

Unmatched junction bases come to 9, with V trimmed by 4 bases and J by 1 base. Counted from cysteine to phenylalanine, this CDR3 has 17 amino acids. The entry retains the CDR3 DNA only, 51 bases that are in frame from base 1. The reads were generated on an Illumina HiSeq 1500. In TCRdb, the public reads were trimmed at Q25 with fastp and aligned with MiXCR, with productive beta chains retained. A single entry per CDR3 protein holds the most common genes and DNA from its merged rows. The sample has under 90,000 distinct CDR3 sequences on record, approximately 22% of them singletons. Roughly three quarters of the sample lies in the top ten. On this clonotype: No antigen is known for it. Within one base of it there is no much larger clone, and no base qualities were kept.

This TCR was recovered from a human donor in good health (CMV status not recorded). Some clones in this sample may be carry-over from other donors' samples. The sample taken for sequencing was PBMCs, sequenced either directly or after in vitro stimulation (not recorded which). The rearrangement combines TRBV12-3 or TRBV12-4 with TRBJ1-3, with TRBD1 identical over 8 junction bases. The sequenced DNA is TGTGCCAGCAGTTCCGGACAGGGAAGTTCATCTGGAAACACCATATATTTT. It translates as CASSSGQGSSSGNTIYF.